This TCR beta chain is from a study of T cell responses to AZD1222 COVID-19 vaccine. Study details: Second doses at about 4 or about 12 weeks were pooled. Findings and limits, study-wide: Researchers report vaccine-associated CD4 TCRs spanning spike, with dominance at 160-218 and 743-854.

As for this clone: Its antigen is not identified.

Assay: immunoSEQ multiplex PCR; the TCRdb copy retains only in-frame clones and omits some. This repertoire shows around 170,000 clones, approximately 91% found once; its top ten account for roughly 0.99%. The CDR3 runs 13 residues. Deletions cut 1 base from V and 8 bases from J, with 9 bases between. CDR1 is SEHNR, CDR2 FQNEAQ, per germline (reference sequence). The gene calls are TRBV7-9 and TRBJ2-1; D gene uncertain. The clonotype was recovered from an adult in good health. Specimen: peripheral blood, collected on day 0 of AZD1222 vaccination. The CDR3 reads CASSLVGMDEQFF. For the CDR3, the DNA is TGTGCCAGCAGCTTAGTCGGCATGGATGAGCAGTTCTTC.